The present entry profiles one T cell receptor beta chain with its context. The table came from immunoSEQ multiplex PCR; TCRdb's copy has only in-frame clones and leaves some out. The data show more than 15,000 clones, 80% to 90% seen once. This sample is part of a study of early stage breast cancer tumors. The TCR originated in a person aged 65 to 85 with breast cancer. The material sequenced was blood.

CDR3 in amino acids: CASKTVSSYNEQFF. CDR3 bases: TGTGCCAGCAAAACTGTGAGCTCCTACAATGAGCAGTTCTTC. The chain employs TRBV2 and TRBJ2-1, with no clear D. V was cut by 7 bases and J by 0 bases, with 10 bases left in between. The germline gives CDR1 SNHLY, CDR2 FYNNEI. The CDR3 consists of 14 residues.